This T cell receptor (beta chain) was recorded in a study of cytomegalovirus exposure and HLA in healthy donors. The ends lost 1 base at V and 6 bases at J; junction bases unmatched: 6. The CDR3 covers 15 residues. Germline CDR1 and CDR2: LNHNV and YYDKDF (reference sequence). Concerning this clone itself: Its matching antigen is unknown.

Study-wide findings and caveats: Published work reported that the classifier diagnosed cytomegalovirus status with high specificity and sensitivity. Indistinguishable V segments, including TRBV6-2 and TRBV6-3, were excluded. There was a cluster of highly shared sequence variants that was likely a sequencing artifact.

The PCR ran on 60 Vbeta and 13 Jbeta primers. Sequencing used immunoSEQ multiplex PCR; TCRdb keeps in-frame clones, though not all of them. This table lists roughly 62,000 clones. The chain joins TRBV15 to TRBJ2-1; 7 nucleotides agree with TRBD2. The specimen sequenced was PBMCs. This TCR derives from a male donor in good health and CMV-seronegative. The CDR3 sequence: CATSRGTSEVNEQFF. CDR3 coding DNA: TGTGCCACCAGCAGAGGCACTAGCGAAGTCAATGAGCAGTTCTTC.